Below, 3 T cell receptor beta chains from the same sample are listed, as sequenced in a study of T cells after yellow fever vaccination. TCRdb reanalysed the 5' RACE reads using MiXCR and keeps one entry per CDR3 protein. The sample holds about 550,000 distinct CDR3 sequences; 15% to 20% are singletons and the top ten take 13% to 15%. Sequenced here: PBMCs, sampled 15 days after the yellow fever booster vaccination. The receptors were sampled from a young man who received the YFV17D yellow fever vaccine.

The CDR3 region is CASSPAGSYNSPLHF. DNA of the CDR3: TGTGCCAGCAGCCCCGCCGGCTCCTATAATTCACCCCTCCACTTT. The J gene is TRBJ1-6, the V gene TRBV5-4, with D unresolved. V lost 4 bases and J lost 0, with 8 bases in between. Per germline, CDR1 SGHNT and CDR2 YYREEE (reference sequence). CDR3 length: 15 amino acids.

This chain links TRBV4-3 with TRBJ2-7, with TRBD1 matching over 8 bases. The J segment lost 1 base and the V segment lost 0 bases, leaving 5 bases of the junction unmatched. Germline-derived CDR1 and CDR2 are LGHNA and YSLEER. There are 16 residues in the CDR3. The CDR3: CASSQEQGVGSYEQYF. CDR3 coding DNA: TGCGCCAGCAGCCAAGAACAGGGGGTTGGTTCCTACGAGCAGTACTTC.

There are a few counts of this clonotype. DNA of the CDR3: TGTGCCAGCAGTTTTCTCCCGAGGACTAGCGGGACCGAGAGCTACGAGCAGTACTTC. Translated, it gives CASSFLPRTSGTESYEQYF. V gene TRBV12-3 or TRBV12-4 combines with J gene TRBJ2-7; 12 bases line up with TRBD2. Losses at the gene ends were 3 bases for V and 3 bases for J; bases not matched to a gene: 15. The length of the CDR3 is 19 residues.